The present TCR beta chain was sequenced within a study of blood T cell repertoires in COVID-19. Source study methods: Scientists estimated how many nucleated cells there were by amplifying reference gene primers. Measured with immunoSEQ multiplex PCR; TCRdb has only the in-frame clones, and not every one. V, J and clone size derive from that table, while D and trimming were established from the DNA sequence. The table records some 490,000 clones, 75% to 90% of them present only once. CDR1 is LNHDA, CDR2 SQIVND, per germline (reference sequence). CDR3 length: 13 amino acids. Trimming cost V 7 bases and J 2 bases, with 11 bases left between them.

Sequencing input: PBMCs or T cells enriched from blood (not recorded which). The sequence was collected from a woman in her sixties who had recovered from COVID-19. The rearrangement links TRBV19 to TRBJ1-1; D is unclear. CDR3 protein: CASINTGNTEAFF. The CDR3, as DNA: TGTGCCAGTATCAATACGGGTAACACTGAAGCTTTCTTT.